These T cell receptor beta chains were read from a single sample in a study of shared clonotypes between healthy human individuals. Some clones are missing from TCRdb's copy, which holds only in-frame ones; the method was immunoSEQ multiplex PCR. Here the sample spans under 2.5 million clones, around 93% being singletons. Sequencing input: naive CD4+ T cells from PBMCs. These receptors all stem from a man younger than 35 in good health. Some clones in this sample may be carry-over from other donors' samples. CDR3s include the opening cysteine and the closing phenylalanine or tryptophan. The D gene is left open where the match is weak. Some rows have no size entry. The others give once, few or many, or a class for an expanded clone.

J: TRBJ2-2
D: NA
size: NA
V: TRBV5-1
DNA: TGCGCCAGCAGCTCAGGGGTCTTTACCGGGGAGCTGTTTTTT
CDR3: CASSSGVFTGELFF

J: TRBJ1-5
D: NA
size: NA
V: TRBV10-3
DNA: TGTGCCATCAGCGTAGGTAATCAGCCCCAGCATTTT
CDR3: CAISVGNQPQHF

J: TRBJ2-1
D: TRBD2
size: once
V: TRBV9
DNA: TGTGCCAGCAGCCCACTAGCGGGCAATGAGCAGTTCTTC
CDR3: CASSPLAGNEQFF

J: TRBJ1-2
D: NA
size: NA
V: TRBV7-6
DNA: TGTGCCAGCAGCCCCTTTAACGCGGGTGGCTACACCTTC
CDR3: CASSPFNAGGYTF

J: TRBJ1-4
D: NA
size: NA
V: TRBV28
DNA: TGTGCCAGCAGTCAGGATGGGAACGAAAAACTGTTTTTT
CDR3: CASSQDGNEKLFF

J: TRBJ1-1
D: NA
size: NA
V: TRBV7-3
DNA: TGTGCCAGCAGCTCTTTGGGAGCCAGGAACACTGAAGCTTTCTTT
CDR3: CASSSLGARNTEAFF

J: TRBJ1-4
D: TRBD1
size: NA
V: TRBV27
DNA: TGTGCCAGCAGTTCCCGGACAGGGAGGATTAATGAAAAACTGTTTTTT
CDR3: CASSSRTGRINEKLFF

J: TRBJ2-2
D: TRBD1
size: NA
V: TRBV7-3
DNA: TGTGCCAGCAGCTTCACAGGGGCGGCGGAGCTGTTTTTT
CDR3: CASSFTGAAELFF

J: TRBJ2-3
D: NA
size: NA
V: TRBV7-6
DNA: TGTGCCAGCAGCTTAGACGCCTTTGCTAATACGCAGTATTTT
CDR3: CASSLDAFANTQYF

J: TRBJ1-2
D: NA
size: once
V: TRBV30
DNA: TGTGCCTGGAGTGTGGGAGGGGCGGGTGTCTATGGCTACACCTTC
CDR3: CAWSVGGAGVYGYTF

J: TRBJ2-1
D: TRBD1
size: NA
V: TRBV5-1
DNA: TGCGCCAGCAGCAGGGGACAGACCTCCTACAATGAGCAGTTCTTC
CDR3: CASSRGQTSYNEQFF

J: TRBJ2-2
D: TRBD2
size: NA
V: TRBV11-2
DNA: TGTGCCAGCAGCTTTCTCGCTAGCGGGAGGCCTACCGGGGAGCTGTTTTTT
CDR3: CASSFLASGRPTGELFF

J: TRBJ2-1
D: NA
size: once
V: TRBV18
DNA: TGTGCCAGCTCACCCGCCACCCCCTCCTTTAATGAGCAGTTCTTC
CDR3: CASSPATPSFNEQFF

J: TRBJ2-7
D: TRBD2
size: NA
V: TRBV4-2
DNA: TGTGCCAGCAGCCCACGAACCGCGGGAGGGCCATACGAGCAGTACTTC
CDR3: CASSPRTAGGPYEQYF

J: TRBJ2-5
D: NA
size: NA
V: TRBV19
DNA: TGTGCCACCCAAGCATTAGCAGGGGAAGAGACCCAGTACTTC
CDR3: CATQALAGEETQYF

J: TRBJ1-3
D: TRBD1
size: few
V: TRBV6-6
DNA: TGTGCCAGCAGTTACTCGGGACAGGGGAGGAACACCATATATTTT
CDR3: CASSYSGQGRNTIYF

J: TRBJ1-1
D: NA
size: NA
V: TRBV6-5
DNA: TGTGCCAGCAGGGACTTCACTGAAGCTTTCTTT
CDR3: CASRDFTEAFF